This T cell receptor beta chain emerged from a study of blood T cell repertoires in COVID-19. Study at large: Specimens from acute and convalescent COVID-19 originated in the United States, Italy and Spain. From T cells, B-cell-depleted T cells, or PBMCs came the material, which was cDNA or gDNA.

Germline loops: CDR1 LNHNV, CDR2 YYDKDF (reference sequence). The ends lost 4 bases at V and 10 bases at J; junction bases unmatched: 8. The CDR3 runs 14 residues. In the original workflow: Researchers report that nucleated cell counts were estimated from reference gene primer amplification. Sequenced by immunoSEQ multiplex PCR; TCRdb stores in-frame clones only, minus some. V and J calls and clone size are copied from that table; D and trimming were computed from the DNA. The top ten clones hold 0.99% of a sample with 250,000 to 300,000 clones, roughly 91% of them seen once. This chain joins TRBV15 and TRBJ1-1; TRBD1 matches 11 bases. The clonotype was recovered from a woman aged 40 to 50 who had recovered from COVID-19. The material sequenced was peripheral blood. CDR3 protein: CATSTRDRGSGAFF. Here the CDR3 DNA reads TGTGCCACCAGCACCCGGGACAGGGGGTCGGGAGCTTTCTTT.